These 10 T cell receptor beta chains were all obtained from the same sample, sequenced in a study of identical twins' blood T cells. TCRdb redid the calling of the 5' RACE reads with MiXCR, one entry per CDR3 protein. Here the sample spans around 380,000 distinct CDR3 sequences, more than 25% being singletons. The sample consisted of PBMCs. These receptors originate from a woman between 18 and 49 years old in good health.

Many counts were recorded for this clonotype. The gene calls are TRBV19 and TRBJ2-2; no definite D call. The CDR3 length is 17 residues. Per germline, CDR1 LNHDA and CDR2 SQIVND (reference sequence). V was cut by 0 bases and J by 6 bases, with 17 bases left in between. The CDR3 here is CASSIDLLRMRAGELFF. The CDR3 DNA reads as TGTGCCAGTAGTATAGATCTATTGCGGATGAGAGCCGGGGAGCTGTTTTTT.

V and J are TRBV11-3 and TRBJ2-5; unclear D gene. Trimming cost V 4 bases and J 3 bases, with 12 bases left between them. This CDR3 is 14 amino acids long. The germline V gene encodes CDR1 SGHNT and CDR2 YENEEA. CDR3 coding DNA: TGTGCCAGCAGCTCCAGAGGTTTGGAAGAGACCCAGTACTTC. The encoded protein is CASSSRGLEETQYF. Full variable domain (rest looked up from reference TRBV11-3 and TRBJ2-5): EAGVVQSPRYKIIEKKQPVAFWCNPISGHNTLYWYLQNLGQGPELLIRYENEEAVDDSQLPKDRFSAERLKGVDSTLKIQPAELGDSAVYLCASSSRGLEETQYFGPGTRLLVL.

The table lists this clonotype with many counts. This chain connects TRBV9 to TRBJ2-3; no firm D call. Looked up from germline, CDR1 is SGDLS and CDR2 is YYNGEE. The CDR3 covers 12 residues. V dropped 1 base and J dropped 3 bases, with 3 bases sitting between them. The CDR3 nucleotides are TGTGCCAGCAGCGTAAGAACAGATACGCAGTATTTT. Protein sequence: CASSVRTDTQYF.

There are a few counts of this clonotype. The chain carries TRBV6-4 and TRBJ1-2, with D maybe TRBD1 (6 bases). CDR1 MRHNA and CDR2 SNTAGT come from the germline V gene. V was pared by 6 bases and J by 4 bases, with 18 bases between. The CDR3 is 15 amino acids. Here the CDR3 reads CASSQTAGTSYGYTF. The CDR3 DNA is TGTGCCAGCAGCCAAACCGCCGGGACATCCTATGGCTACACCTTC.

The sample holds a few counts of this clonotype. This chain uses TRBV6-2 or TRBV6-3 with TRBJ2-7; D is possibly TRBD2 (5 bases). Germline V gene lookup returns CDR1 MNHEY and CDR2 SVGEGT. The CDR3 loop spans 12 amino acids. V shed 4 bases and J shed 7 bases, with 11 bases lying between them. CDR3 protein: CASSSREGEQYF. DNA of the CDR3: TGTGCCAGCAGTTCCCGAGAGGGAGAGCAGTACTTC.

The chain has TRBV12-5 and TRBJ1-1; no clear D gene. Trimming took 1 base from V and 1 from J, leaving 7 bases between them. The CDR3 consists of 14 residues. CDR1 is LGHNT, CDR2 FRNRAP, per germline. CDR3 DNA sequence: TGTGCTAGTGGTTTGGGGGAGAAGAACACTGAAGCTTTCTTT. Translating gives CASGLGEKNTEAFF.

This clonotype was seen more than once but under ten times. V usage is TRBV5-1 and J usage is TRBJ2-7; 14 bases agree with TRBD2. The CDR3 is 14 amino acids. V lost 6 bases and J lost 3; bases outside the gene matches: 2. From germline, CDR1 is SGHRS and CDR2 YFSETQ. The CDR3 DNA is TGCGCCAGCACGGGGACTAGCGGGAGCTACGAGCAGTACTTC. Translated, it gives CASTGTSGSYEQYF. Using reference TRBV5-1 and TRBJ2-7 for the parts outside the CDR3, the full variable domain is KAGVTQTPRYLIKTRGQQVTLSCSPISGHRSVSWYQQTPGQGLQFLFEYFSETQRNKGNFPGRFSGRQFSNSRSEMNVSTLELGDSALYLCASTGTSGSYEQYFGPGTRLTVT.

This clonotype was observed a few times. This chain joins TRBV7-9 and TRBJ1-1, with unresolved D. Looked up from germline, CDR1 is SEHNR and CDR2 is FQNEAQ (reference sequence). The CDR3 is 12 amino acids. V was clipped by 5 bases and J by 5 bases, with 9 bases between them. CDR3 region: CASSHGRTEAFF. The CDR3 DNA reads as TGTGCCAGCAGCCATGGACGGACTGAAGCTTTCTTT.

The CDR3 DNA sequence: TGTGCCAGCAGCTTAGACCAGGGAAGGAAGGACGAGCAGTACTTC. This translates into CASSLDQGRKDEQYF. The rearrangement uses TRBV7-9 and TRBJ2-7; maybe TRBD1 (5 bases). Germline V gene lookup returns CDR1 SEHNR and CDR2 FQNEAQ (reference sequence). Between the trimmed V and J ends, which lost 1 base and 5 bases, there was a span of 15 bases. The CDR3 runs 15 residues.

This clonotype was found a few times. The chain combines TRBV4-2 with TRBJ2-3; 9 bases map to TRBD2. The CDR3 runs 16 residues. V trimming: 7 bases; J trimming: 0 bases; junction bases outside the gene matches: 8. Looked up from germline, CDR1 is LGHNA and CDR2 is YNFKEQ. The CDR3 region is CASKAGGPDSTDTQYF. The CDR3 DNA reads TGTGCCAGCAAGGCGGGAGGGCCCGATAGCACAGATACGCAGTATTTT.